Below are 10 T cell receptor beta chains sequenced from a single sample in a study of CD4 T cells in relation to SARS-CoV-2 and coronaviruses. Measured with immunoSEQ multiplex PCR; TCRdb has only the in-frame clones, and not every one. The sample contains about 29,000 clones, around 76% of which appear only once. The antigens of these receptors remain unknown. Unexposed donor CD4+ T cells date from about 2010-2019, before the COVID-19 pandemic. After approximately 10 days of culture, CD4+ T cells were isolated. Sequencing input: CD4+ T cells from PBMCs, cultured in vitro. These receptors all stem from a human donor in good health.

This clone was seen more than once but under ten times. V usage is TRBV6-2 or TRBV6-3 and J usage is TRBJ1-5; tentatively, D is TRBD1 (5 bases). Germline-derived CDR1 and CDR2 are MNHEY and SVGEGT. V dropped 6 bases and J dropped 3 bases, with 15 bases sitting between them. This CDR3 spans 15 amino acids. This CDR3 is CASSPLGQFNQPQHF. For the CDR3, the DNA is TGTGCCAGCAGCCCGCTGGGGCAGTTCAATCAGCCCCAGCATTTT.

The chain joins TRBV23-1 to TRBJ2-4; 13 nucleotides align to TRBD2. TRBV23-1 is marked as an open reading frame, function uncertain. V dropped 2 bases and J dropped 4; count of bases not matched to a gene: 2. The CDR3 runs to 16 residues. The CDR3 DNA reads TGCGCCAGCAGTCAACCGGGACTAGCGGGAAAAAACATTCAGTACTTC. This codes for CASSQPGLAGKNIQYF.

V gene TRBV18 combines with J gene TRBJ2-7; 7 bases are a match to TRBD1. Germline V gene data show CDR1 as KGHSH and CDR2 as LQKENI. Losses at the gene ends were 4 bases for V and 0 bases for J; bases not matched to a gene: 9. The CDR3 runs to 16 residues. This CDR3 is CASSRNRGLSSYEQYF. CDR3 sequence (DNA): TGTGCCAGCTCACGTAACAGGGGCCTGAGCTCCTACGAGCAGTACTTC.

The V call is TRBV7-7, the J call TRBJ1-1; 10 bases are shared with TRBD1. V was clipped by 11 bases and J by 3 bases; unmatched bases: 9. The CDR3 is 14 amino acids. Germline V gives CDR1 SSHAT, CDR2 FNYEAQ (reference sequence). CDR3: CASHRGQGYTEAFF. CDR3 nucleotide sequence: TGTGCCTCCCACCGGGGACAGGGGTACACTGAAGCTTTCTTT. The complete variable domain, with remaining parts taken from reference TRBV7-7 and TRBJ1-1, reads GAGVSQSPRYKVTKRGQDVTLRCDPISSHATLYWYQQALGQGPEFLTYFNYEAQPDKSGLPSDRFSAERPEGSISTLTIQRTEQRDSAMYRCASHRGQGYTEAFFGQGTRLTVV.

The chain uses TRBV5-1 and TRBJ2-3, with 8 bases that match TRBD2. Trimming removed 2 bases from V and 4 bases from J; junction bases left unmatched: 6. Germline V lookup: CDR1 SGHRS, CDR2 YFSETQ. This CDR3 region has 15 residues. CDR3 DNA: TGCGCCAGCAGCTTCCGGGAGGGCCTATCAGATACGCAGTATTTT. Translated, it gives CASSFREGLSDTQYF.

The gene calls are TRBV2 and TRBJ2-1; 7 bases fit TRBD2. The CDR3 totals 14 residues. Per the germline V gene, CDR1 is SNHLY and CDR2 is FYNNEI. Trimming cost V 9 bases and J 1 base; bases outside gene matches: 6. DNA of the CDR3: TGTGCCAGTGGGGGGGACTTTTCCTACAATGAGCAGTTCTTC. Translating gives CASGGDFSYNEQFF.

This clone turned up a few times. The V call is TRBV7-9, the J call TRBJ1-1; 9 nucleotides align to TRBD1. J was trimmed by 6 bases and V by 3 bases; bases with no gene match: 11. Per the germline V gene, CDR1 is SEHNR and CDR2 is FQNEAQ (reference sequence). The CDR3 is 16 residues long. The CDR3 spells CASSFEITGGFAEAFF. In DNA, the CDR3 is TGTGCCAGCAGCTTTGAGATCACAGGGGGCTTCGCTGAAGCTTTCTTT.

This chain joins TRBV6-6 and TRBJ2-6; no clear D gene. With 4 bases removed from V and 2 bases from J, the gap between germline ends came to 12 bases. This CDR3 comprises 16 residues. CDR1 and CDR2 from the germline V gene are MNHNY and SVGAGI (reference sequence). CDR3 nucleotide sequence: TGTGCCAGCAGTTCTGATCATTCAACTGGGGCCAACGTCCTGACTTTC. Protein sequence: CASSSDHSTGANVLTF.

The CDR3 region is CASSQFEETQYF. CDR3 DNA sequence: TGTGCCAGCAGCCAATTCGAGGAGACCCAGTACTTC. V is TRBV6-2 or TRBV6-3 and J is TRBJ2-5, with D uncertain. The ends were cut back, 6 bases at V and 5 bases at J, with 10 bases in the middle. Germline lookup yields CDR1 MNHEY and CDR2 SVGEGT. The CDR3 spans 12 residues.

The V gene is TRBV18, the J gene TRBJ2-1; 7 nucleotides agree with TRBD1. After removal of 5 bases from V and 2 bases from J, the junction contained 6 bases not matched to a gene. This CDR3 is built from 15 residues. Germline loops: CDR1 KGHSH, CDR2 LQKENI. Here the CDR3 reads CASSFTGAAYNEQFF. CDR3 DNA: TGTGCCAGCTCATTCACAGGGGCGGCCTACAATGAGCAGTTCTTC.